This TCR beta chain was documented in a study of STAT5B mutations in CD4+ large granular lymphocyte leukemia. Whole-study findings and limits: Patient CD4-sorted repertoires stayed more clonal than healthy ones after leukemic-clone removal.

Points on this clone: Its antigen is currently unknown.

CDR1 is SGHKS, CDR2 YYEKEE, per germline (reference sequence). V was shortened by 5 bases and J by 4 bases, with 9 bases between the two germline ends. CDR3 length: 12 amino acids. TCRdb keeps only in-frame clones here, not all; method: immunoSEQ multiplex PCR. This sample yields 23,000 or so clones, of which 74% are seen a single time; about 9.8% belongs to the top ten. The sample taken for sequencing was CD4+ T cells from blood buffy coats. The receptor was derived from a human donor in good health. The chain has TRBV5-5 and TRBJ1-1, with D uncertain. Written as DNA, the CDR3 is TGTGCCAGCAGTCCAGTGTTCACTGAAGCTTTCTTT. Amino acid sequence: CASSPVFTEAFF.